This T cell receptor beta chain was obtained from a study of CD8 T cells in ankylosing spondylitis. For this clonotype: The antigen is not known.

The TCR beta libraries were generated through quantitative 5'-RACE incorporating molecular barcodes. TCRdb itself ran the 5' RACE reads through MiXCR, one entry per CDR3 protein. The table records about 330,000 distinct CDR3 sequences, roughly 8% of them present only once. The CDR3 runs 11 residues. Trimming shortened V by 6 bases and J by 11 bases, and 11 bases separated the two germline ends. Findings and caveats of the study: Ankylosing spondylitis blood appeared to carry a characteristic TCR beta motif of roughly 8 highly homologous variants. In peripheral blood, disease-linked CD8+ clones occurred at relatively low frequencies.

The sample consisted of blood, either unsorted or a sorted T cell fraction (not recorded which). This receptor was obtained from a male donor with ankylosing spondylitis. This rearrangement joins TRBV12-3 or TRBV12-4 to TRBJ2-1, with D possibly being TRBD1 or TRBD2 (5 bases each). The chain's CDR3 is CASSTGTKQFF. The CDR3 DNA sequence: TGTGCCAGCAGCACCGGGACCAAGCAGTTCTTC.